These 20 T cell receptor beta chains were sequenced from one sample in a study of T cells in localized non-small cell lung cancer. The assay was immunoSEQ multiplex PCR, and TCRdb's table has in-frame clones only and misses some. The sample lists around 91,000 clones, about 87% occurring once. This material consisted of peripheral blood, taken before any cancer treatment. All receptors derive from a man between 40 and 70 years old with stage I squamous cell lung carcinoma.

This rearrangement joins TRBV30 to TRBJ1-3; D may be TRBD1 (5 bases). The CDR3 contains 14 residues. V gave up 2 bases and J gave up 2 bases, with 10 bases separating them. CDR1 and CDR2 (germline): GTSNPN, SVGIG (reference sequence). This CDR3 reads CAWSWGLTGNTIYF. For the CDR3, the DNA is TGTGCCTGGAGTTGGGGCTTGACTGGAAACACCATATATTTT.

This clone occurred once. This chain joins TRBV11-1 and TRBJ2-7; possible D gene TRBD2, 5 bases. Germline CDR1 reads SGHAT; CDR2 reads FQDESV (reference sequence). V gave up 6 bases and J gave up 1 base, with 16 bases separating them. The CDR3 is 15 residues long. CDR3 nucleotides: TGTGCCAGCAGTTTTAATTCTGGAGGTTCCTACGAGCAGTACTTC. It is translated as CASSFNSGGSYEQYF.

The CDR3 protein is CAWSNAGALTGELFF. The CDR3 DNA reads as TGTGCCTGGAGTAACGCGGGGGCTCTCACCGGGGAGCTGTTTTTT. The genes are TRBV30 and TRBJ2-2; D is possibly TRBD2 (7 bases). CDR1 GTSNPN and CDR2 SVGIG come from the germline V gene (reference sequence). This CDR3 has 15 amino acids. V lost 2 bases and J lost 4, with 14 bases in between.

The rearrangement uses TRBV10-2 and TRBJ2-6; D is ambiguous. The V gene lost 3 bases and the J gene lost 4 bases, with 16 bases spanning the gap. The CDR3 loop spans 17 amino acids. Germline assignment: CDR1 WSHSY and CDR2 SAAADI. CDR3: CASSDSLPGSGANVLTF. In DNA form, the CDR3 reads TGCGCCAGCAGTGATTCCCTCCCCGGGTCCGGGGCCAACGTCCTGACTTTC.

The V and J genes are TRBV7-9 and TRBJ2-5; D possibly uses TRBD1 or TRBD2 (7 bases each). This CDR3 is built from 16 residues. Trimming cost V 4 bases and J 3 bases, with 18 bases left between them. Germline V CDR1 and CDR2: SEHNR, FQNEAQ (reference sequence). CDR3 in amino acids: CASSSQGGMYKETQYF. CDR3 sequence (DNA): TGTGCCAGCAGCTCCCAGGGGGGGATGTATAAAGAGACCCAGTACTTC.

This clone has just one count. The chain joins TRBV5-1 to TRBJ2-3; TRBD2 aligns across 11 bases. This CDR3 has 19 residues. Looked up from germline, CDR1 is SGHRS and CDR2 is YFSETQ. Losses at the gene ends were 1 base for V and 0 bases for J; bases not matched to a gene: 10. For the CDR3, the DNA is TGCGCCAGCAGCTTGTTGGGAATGACTAGCGGGGCTAGCACAGATACGCAGTATTTT. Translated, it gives CASSLLGMTSGASTDTQYF.

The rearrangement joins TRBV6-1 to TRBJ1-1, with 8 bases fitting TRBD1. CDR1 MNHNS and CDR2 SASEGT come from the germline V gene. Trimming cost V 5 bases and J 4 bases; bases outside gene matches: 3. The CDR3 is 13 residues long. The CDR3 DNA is TGTGCCAGCAGTAGGACAGGGAGCACTGAAGCTTTCTTT. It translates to CASSRTGSTEAFF.

This chain's CDR3 is CASSLDPRPYNSPLHF. Here the CDR3 DNA reads TGTGCCAGCAGCTTGGACCCCCGACCTTATAATTCACCCCTCCACTTT. The chain carries TRBV5-6 and TRBJ1-6; D gene unclear. Per germline, CDR1 SGHDT and CDR2 YYEEEE. Between the trimmed V and J ends, which lost 0 bases and 4 bases, there was a span of 11 bases. The CDR3 covers 16 residues.

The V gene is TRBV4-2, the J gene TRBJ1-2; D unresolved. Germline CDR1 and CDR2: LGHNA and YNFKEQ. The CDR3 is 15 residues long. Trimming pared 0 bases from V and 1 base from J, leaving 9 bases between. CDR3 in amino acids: CASSQDLVFNYGYTF. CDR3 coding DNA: TGTGCCAGCAGCCAAGATTTAGTATTTAACTATGGCTACACCTTC.

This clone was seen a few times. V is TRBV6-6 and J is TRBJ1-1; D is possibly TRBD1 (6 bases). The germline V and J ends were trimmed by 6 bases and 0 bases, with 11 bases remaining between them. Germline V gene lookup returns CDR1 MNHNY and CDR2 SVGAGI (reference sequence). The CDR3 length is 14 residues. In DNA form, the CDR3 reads TGTGCCAGCAGGACGGGACAACTGAACACTGAAGCTTTCTTT. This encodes CASRTGQLNTEAFF.

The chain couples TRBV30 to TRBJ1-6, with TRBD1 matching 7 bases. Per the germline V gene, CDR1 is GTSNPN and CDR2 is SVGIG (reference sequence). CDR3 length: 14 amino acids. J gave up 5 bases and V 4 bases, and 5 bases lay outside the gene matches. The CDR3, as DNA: TGTGCCTGGACCCGGGACAGCAATAATTCACCCCTCCACTTT. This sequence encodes CAWTRDSNNSPLHF.

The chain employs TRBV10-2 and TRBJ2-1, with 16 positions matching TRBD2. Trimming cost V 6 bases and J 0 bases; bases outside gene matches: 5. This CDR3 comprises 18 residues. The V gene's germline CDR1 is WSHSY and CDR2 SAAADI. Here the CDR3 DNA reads TGCGCCAGCAGCGGGACTAGCGGGGGGGTCGGCTCCTACAATGAGCAGTTCTTC. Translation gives CASSGTSGGVGSYNEQFF.

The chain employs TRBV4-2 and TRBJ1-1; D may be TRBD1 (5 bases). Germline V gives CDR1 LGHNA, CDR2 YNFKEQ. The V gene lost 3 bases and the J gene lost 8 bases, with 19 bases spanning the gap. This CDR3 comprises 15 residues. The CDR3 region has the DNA TGTGCCAGCAGCCAGGAGTGGGACGGCGAGAGGGAAGCTTTCTTT. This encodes CASSQEWDGEREAFF.

The CDR3 protein is CASSMSLYGYTF. Here the CDR3 DNA reads TGTGCCAGTAGTATGTCCTTATATGGCTACACCTTC. The chain joins TRBV19 to TRBJ1-2; no definite D call. Germline V gene sequence: CDR1 LNHDA, CDR2 SQIVND (reference sequence). CDR3 length equals 12 residues. The V end lost 3 bases, the J end lost 5 bases, and 7 bases lay between the germline ends.

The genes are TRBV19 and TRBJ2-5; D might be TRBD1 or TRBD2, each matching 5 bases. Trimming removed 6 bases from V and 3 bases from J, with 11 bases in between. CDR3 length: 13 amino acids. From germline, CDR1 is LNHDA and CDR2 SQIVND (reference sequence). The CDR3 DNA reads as TGTGCCAGTAGCCGGGACCTGGAAGAGACCCAGTACTTC. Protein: CASSRDLEETQYF.

CDR3 in DNA: TGTGCCAGCAGCCCTCCGCGAAGCAATCAGCCCCAGCATTTT. Translated: CASSPPRSNQPQHF. The rearrangement links TRBV7-2 to TRBJ1-5; D not resolved. V was clipped by 5 bases and J by 1 base, with 9 bases between them. Looked up from germline, CDR1 is SGHTA and CDR2 is FQGNSA. The CDR3 runs to 14 residues.

The CDR3 DNA sequence: TGTGCCAGCAGTTTATTCCACCTAGCGGGGGGTAAGAATGAGCAGTTCTTC. This encodes CASSLFHLAGGKNEQFF. The V call is TRBV28, the J call TRBJ2-1; TRBD2 matches 11 bases. There are 17 residues in the CDR3. In germline, CDR1 is MDHEN, CDR2 SYDVKM. Losses at the gene ends were 1 base for V and 7 bases for J; bases not matched to a gene: 9.

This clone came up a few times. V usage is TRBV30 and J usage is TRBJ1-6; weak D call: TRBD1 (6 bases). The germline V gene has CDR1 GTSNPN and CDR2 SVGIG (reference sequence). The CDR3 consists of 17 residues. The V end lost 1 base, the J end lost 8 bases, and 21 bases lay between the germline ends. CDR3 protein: CAWSGTVLFPDHSPLHF. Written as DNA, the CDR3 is TGTGCCTGGAGTGGGACAGTCCTATTCCCGGATCATTCACCCCTCCACTTT.

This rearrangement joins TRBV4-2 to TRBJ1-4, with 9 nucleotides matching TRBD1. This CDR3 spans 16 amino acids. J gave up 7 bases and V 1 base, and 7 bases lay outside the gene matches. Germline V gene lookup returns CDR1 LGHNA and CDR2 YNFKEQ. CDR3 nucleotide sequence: TGTGCCAGCAGCCAAGGGACAGGGGACCCCAGTGAAAAACTGTTTTTT. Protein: CASSQGTGDPSEKLFF.

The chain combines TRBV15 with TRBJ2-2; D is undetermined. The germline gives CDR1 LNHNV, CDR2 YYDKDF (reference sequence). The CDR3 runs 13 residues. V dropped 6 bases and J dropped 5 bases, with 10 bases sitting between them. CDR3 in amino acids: CATRVGRTGELFF. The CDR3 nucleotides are TGTGCCACCAGAGTTGGGCGGACCGGGGAGCTGTTTTTT.